This T cell receptor beta chain was retrieved from a study of blood T cell repertoires in COVID-19 (TCRdb year 2020). For the wider study: The collaborator samples originated in the United States, Italy and Spain and spanned the acute and convalescent phases of COVID-19. Where available, HLA class I and class II types were taken from metadata supplied by the sample provider and were not determined by assay-based typing. Subjects who had been exposed to COVID-19, were actively infected with it, or had recovered from it provided the deeply sampled blood TCRbeta repertoires that made up the dataset. A de-identified subject ID, COVID-19 status, age in years and sex were almost always included in the sample metadata. A freely available public database, intended as a resource for researchers studying the immune response to SARS-CoV-2, is where the repertoires were released. The prospective study material was composed of cDNA or gDNA derived from T cells, B-cell-depleted T cells, or PBMCs. Samples came from the ongoing ImmuneRACE study (first 160 participants) plus 1,254 subjects from 6 global collaborators. The paper's findings and limits, for the study overall: The amount of clinical and demographic metadata varied by source and participant and was provided uncurated.

Its CDR3 holds 14 amino acids, cysteine through phenylalanine. The kept DNA is CDR3 alone, 42 bases in frame from the first base. According to the germline V gene, CDR1 reads ENHRY and CDR2 reads SYGVKD. At the junction V is shortened by 0 bases and J by 5 bases, with 11 bases in between. Each collaborating institution followed its own protocols to collect whole blood in K2EDTA tubes. For TCRbeta analysis, collaborators shipped samples as frozen whole blood, isolated PBMCs, or DNA extracted from either of those sample types. TCRbeta CDR3 regions were amplified from genomic DNA by means of the immunoSEQ Assay, a bias-controlled multiplex PCR. The study's own analysis went as follows. Within the assay, amplification of reference gene primers was used to estimate how many nucleated cells each sample contained. To quantify the absolute abundance of each unique TCRbeta CDR3 rearrangement, sequence reads were collapsed and filtered. Productive Simpson clonality was computed per sample as the square root of Simpson's diversity index over productive rearrangements. Held by TCRdb, this immuneACCESS table contains in-frame sequences only and omits some clones. Under half of the omission traces to an unresolved V gene where checked; the cause of the rest is unknown. Clonal size and the V and J genes are those of that table, whereas D and trimming came from the DNA. The sample data list roughly 60,000 clones, and roughly 90% of these were observed just once. About 9.3% of the sample is in the top ten clones.

A note on this clone: This receptor's antigen is unknown. No clone much larger than this one lies a single base away; base qualities are absent.

Sequencing input: peripheral blood. Here the chain combines TRBV10-3 and TRBJ2-7, with a weak D call of TRBD2 (5 bases match). The clonotype comes from a man aged 60 to 69 with active COVID-19. The DNA reads TGTGCCATCAGTGAGTCGGGTCTAGCCGACGAGCAGTACTTC. Its translation is CAISESGLADEQYF.